This note documents a single TCR beta chain sequence. Using its own MiXCR run on the PCR reads, TCRdb lists one record per CDR3 protein. The table has about 36,000 distinct CDR3 sequences, approximately 17% seen once. Per germline, CDR1 LNHNV and CDR2 YYDKDF (reference sequence). CDR3 size: 20 residues. V was clipped by 3 bases and J by 2 bases, with 26 bases between them. Sorting selected naive CD8 T cells with a CD8+CD4-CCR7+CD45RA+ phenotype. This entry belongs to a study of molecular identifiers for immune sequencing clone quantification. The sequencing input was naive CD8+ T cells from blood, with Jurkat cell RNA spiked in. Subset described: FACS-sorted CD8+CD4-CCR7+CD45RA+ naive T cells. The genes are TRBV15 and TRBJ2-1; the D gene is possibly TRBD2 (5 bases). The receptor was derived from a human donor in good health. Some libraries in this study had Jurkat cell RNA spiked in. CDR3 in DNA: TGTGCCACCAGCAGCCTGCCGGGCGGTGGTCGTGGAGGAACCTACAATGAGCAGTTCTTC. It codes for CATSSLPGGGRGGTYNEQFF. Supplemented by reference TRBV15 and TRBJ2-1, the full variable domain reads DAMVIQNPRYQVTQFGKPVTLSCSQTLNHNVMYWYQQKSSQAPKLLFHYYDKDFNNEADTPDNFQSRRPNTSFCFLDIRSPGLGDTAMYLCATSSLPGGGRGGTYNEQFFGPGTRLTVL.